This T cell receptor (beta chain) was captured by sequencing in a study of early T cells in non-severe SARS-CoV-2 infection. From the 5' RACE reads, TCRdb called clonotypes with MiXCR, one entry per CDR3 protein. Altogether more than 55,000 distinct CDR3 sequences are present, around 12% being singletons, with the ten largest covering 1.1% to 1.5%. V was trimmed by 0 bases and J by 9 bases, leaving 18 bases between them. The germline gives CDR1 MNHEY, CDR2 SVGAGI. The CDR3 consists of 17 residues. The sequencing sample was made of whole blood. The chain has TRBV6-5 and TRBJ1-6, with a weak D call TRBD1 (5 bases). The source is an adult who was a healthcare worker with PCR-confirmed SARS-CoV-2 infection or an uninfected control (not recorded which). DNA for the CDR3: TGTGCCAGCAGTTACTCCTCCCTCAGGGAGTCTCGTTCACCCCTCCACTTT. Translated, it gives CASSYSSLRESRSPLHF.